A single sample gave rise to the 5 T cell receptor beta chains below, sequenced in a study of blood T cell repertoires in COVID-19. The table came from immunoSEQ multiplex PCR; TCRdb's copy has only in-frame clones and leaves some out. Among about 320,000 clones listed, more than 90% were seen once. The sample taken for sequencing was PBMCs or T cells enriched from blood (not recorded which). All receptors come from a woman aged 30 to 39 who had been exposed to COVID-19.

This rearrangement joins TRBV5-3 to TRBJ1-5; no clear D. TRBV5-3 is known as an ORF, though its function is uncertain. This CDR3 has 13 residues. V dropped 3 bases and J dropped 0 bases, with 4 bases sitting between them. The CDR3, as DNA: TGTGCCAGAAGCTCGTATAGCAATCAGCCCCAGCATTTT. Residues: CARSSYSNQPQHF.

J is TRBJ1-1 and V is TRBV10-3; D perhaps matches TRBD1 (5 bases). This CDR3 has 14 amino acids. V was trimmed by 2 bases and J by 7 bases, leaving 14 bases between them. The germline CDR1 and CDR2 sequences are ENHRY and SYGVKD. CDR3: CAISEKGIQSEAFF. The DNA for the CDR3 is TGTGCCATCAGTGAGAAGGGGATTCAGAGTGAAGCTTTCTTT.

This chain joins TRBV7-2 and TRBJ2-7; D might be TRBD1 (6 bases). The length of the CDR3 is 14 residues. Trimming pared 6 bases from V and 3 bases from J, leaving 15 bases between. Germline values: CDR1 SGHTA, CDR2 FQGNSA. This chain's CDR3 is CASSYVRGVYEQYF. CDR3 DNA sequence: TGTGCCAGCAGTTATGTCAGGGGAGTCTACGAGCAGTACTTC.

This chain uses TRBV21-1 with TRBJ2-7; the table names TRBD2, a call not compared with the DNA. TRBV21-1 is a pseudogene locus. CDR3 length equals 12 residues. The CDR3, as DNA: TGTGCCAGCAGCACGGAGGTTTTCGAGCAGTACTTC. Its protein product is CASSTEVFEQYF.

The chain is built from TRBV6-5 and TRBJ1-2, with D perhaps matching TRBD1 (6 bases). Between the trimmed V and J ends, which lost 6 bases and 3 bases, there was a span of 17 bases. The CDR3 totals 15 residues. Germline V gives CDR1 MNHEY, CDR2 SVGAGI. This chain's CDR3 is CASSRGGLRDYGYTF. The CDR3 region has the DNA TGTGCCAGCAGCCGAGGGGGATTGAGGGACTATGGCTACACCTTC.